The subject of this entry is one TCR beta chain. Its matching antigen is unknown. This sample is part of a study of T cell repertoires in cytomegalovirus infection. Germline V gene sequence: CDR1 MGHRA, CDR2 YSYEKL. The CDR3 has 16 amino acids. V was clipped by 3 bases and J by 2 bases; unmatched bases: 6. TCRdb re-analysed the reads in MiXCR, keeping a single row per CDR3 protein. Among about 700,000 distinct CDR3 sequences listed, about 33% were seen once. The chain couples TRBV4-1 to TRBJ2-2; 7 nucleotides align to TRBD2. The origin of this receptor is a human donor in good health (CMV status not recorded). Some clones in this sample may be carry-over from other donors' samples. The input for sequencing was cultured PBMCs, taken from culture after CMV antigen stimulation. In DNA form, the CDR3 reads TGCGCCAGCAGCCATTTAGCGGGCGATAACACCGGGGAGCTGTTTTTT. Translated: CASSHLAGDNTGELFF.